Below, 12 T cell receptor beta chains from the same sample are listed, as sequenced in a study of CD8+CD57+ T cells in acquired aplastic anemia. Individuals selected for sequencing had exhibited CD8+CD57+ cell expansion on flow cytometry. TCR beta VDJ combinations and CDR3 sequences were profiled from genomic DNA. TCRdb reanalysed the reads using MiXCR and keeps one entry per CDR3 protein. This sample has roughly 170,000 distinct CDR3 sequences; around 50% occur once, and the top ten carry 10% to 15%. Sequencing was performed on sorted CD4+, CD8+, or CD8+CD57+ T cells (not recorded which) from PBMCs. The receptors were gathered from a human donor with aplastic anemia.

The chain combines TRBV27 with TRBJ2-1, with D unresolved. V was clipped by 5 bases and J by 7 bases, with 12 bases between them. The CDR3 totals 13 residues. The germline gives CDR1 MNHEY, CDR2 SMNVEV (reference sequence). CDR3 amino acids: CASSRAFANEQFF. In DNA form, the CDR3 reads TGTGCCAGCAGTCGGGCCTTCGCAAATGAGCAGTTCTTC.

This clonotype was recorded many times. DNA for the CDR3: TGTGCCAGCAGCCTCGCGGGGGGAGGTGGAAACACCATATATTTT. Protein sequence: CASSLAGGGGNTIYF. The chain is built from TRBV7-3 and TRBJ1-3; D is possibly TRBD1 (5 bases). Germline V CDR1 and CDR2: SGHTA, FQGTGA. This CDR3 spans 15 amino acids. The V end lost 5 bases, the J end lost 3 bases, and 14 bases lay between the germline ends.

This chain uses TRBV2 with TRBJ2-2, with 8 bases lining up with TRBD1. CDR1 SNHLY and CDR2 FYNNEI come from the germline V gene. This CDR3 has 14 residues. Trimming at V came to 4 bases and at J to 5 bases, leaving 3 bases not matched to a gene. CDR3: CASSGTGFTGELFF. The DNA of the CDR3 is TGTGCCAGCAGTGGGACAGGGTTTACCGGGGAGCTGTTTTTT.

This chain connects TRBV7-9 to TRBJ2-5; D is ambiguous. Germline V lookup: CDR1 SEHNR, CDR2 FQNEAQ (reference sequence). There are 12 residues in the CDR3. The ends were cut back, 2 bases at V and 5 bases at J, with 6 bases in the middle. The chain's CDR3 is CASSLTLETQYF. The CDR3 DNA is TGTGCCAGCAGCTTAACGCTTGAGACCCAGTACTTC.

This clonotype occurred a few times. CDR3 residues: CSASEHARQFF. The CDR3 region has the DNA TGCAGTGCAAGTGAACACGCCAGGCAGTTCTTC. The genes are TRBV20-1 and TRBJ2-1; D is unresolved. The V gene lost 6 bases and the J gene lost 12 bases, with 15 bases spanning the gap. The CDR3 runs 11 residues. The germline CDR1 and CDR2 sequences are DFQATT and SNEGSKA (reference sequence).

V usage is TRBV20-1 and J usage is TRBJ2-1; no reliable D call. Per the germline V gene, CDR1 is DFQATT and CDR2 is SNEGSKA (reference sequence). V lost 2 bases to trimming and J lost 6 bases, with 14 bases between them. The CDR3 has 14 residues. The CDR3 DNA reads TGCAGTGCTAGAACTACGCTCGCCTTCAATGAGCAGTTCTTC. Amino acid sequence: CSARTTLAFNEQFF.

This clonotype was seen ten or more times. CDR3 protein: CASSLQGMYEQFF. Here the CDR3 DNA reads TGTGCCAGCAGCTTGCAGGGGATGTATGAGCAGTTCTTC. The chain joins TRBV5-6 to TRBJ2-1; TRBD1 might be the D (6 bases). Germline values: CDR1 SGHDT, CDR2 YYEEEE. The CDR3 totals 13 residues. V was pared by 1 base and J by 8 bases, with 10 bases between. The variable domain in full, completed from reference TRBV5-6 and TRBJ2-1, reads DAGVTQSPTHLIKTRGQQVTLRCSPKSGHDTVSWYQQALGQGPQFIFQYYEEEERQRGNFPDRFSGHQFPNYSSELNVNALLLGDSALYLCASSLQGMYEQFFGPGTRLTVL.

This sequence joins TRBV15 and TRBJ1-1; no clear D gene. Germline V gene data show CDR1 as LNHNV and CDR2 as YYDKDF (reference sequence). This CDR3 spans 12 amino acids. Trimming took 1 base from V and 5 from J, leaving 5 bases between them. CDR3 amino acids: CATSRVRTEAFF. DNA of the CDR3: TGTGCCACCAGCAGAGTGCGAACTGAAGCTTTCTTT.

V usage is TRBV7-2 and J usage is TRBJ2-7, with 10 nucleotides matching TRBD2. This CDR3 is built from 14 residues. Trimming took 4 bases from V and 3 from J; bases not matched to a gene: 3. CDR1 SGHTA and CDR2 FQGNSA come from the germline V gene. The CDR3 reads CASSYTSGVYEQYF. CDR3 DNA sequence: TGTGCCAGCAGCTATACTAGCGGGGTCTACGAGCAGTACTTC.

The chain joins TRBV20-1 to TRBJ2-7; 7 nucleotides agree with TRBD2. With V trimmed by 5 bases and J by 2 bases, 9 bases remained unmatched. CDR1 is DFQATT, CDR2 SNEGSKA, per germline (reference sequence). The CDR3 totals 14 residues. The CDR3, as DNA: TGCAGTGCTCAAGTGACTAGCACGACCTACGAGCAGTACTTC. It yields the protein CSAQVTSTTYEQYF.

The DNA of the CDR3 is TGCGCCAGCAGCCAAAGTAGCGGGACCTTTAGCACAGATACGCAGTATTTT. As protein: CASSQSSGTFSTDTQYF. The chain joins TRBV4-1 to TRBJ2-3; 8 bases line up with TRBD2. Germline CDR1 MGHRA, CDR2 YSYEKL. Trimming took 2 bases from V and 0 from J; bases not matched to a gene: 7. The CDR3 length is 17 residues.

The table lists this clonotype with many counts. The chain uses TRBV15 and TRBJ2-7; TRBD1 or TRBD2 may be the D gene (6 bases each). V dropped 0 bases and J dropped 8 bases, with 11 bases sitting between them. In germline, CDR1 is LNHNV, CDR2 YYDKDF (reference sequence). The CDR3 is 13 residues long. CDR3 nucleotide sequence: TGTGCCACCAGCAGAGATTCGGGGGACAAGCAGTACTTC. Translated, it gives CATSRDSGDKQYF.